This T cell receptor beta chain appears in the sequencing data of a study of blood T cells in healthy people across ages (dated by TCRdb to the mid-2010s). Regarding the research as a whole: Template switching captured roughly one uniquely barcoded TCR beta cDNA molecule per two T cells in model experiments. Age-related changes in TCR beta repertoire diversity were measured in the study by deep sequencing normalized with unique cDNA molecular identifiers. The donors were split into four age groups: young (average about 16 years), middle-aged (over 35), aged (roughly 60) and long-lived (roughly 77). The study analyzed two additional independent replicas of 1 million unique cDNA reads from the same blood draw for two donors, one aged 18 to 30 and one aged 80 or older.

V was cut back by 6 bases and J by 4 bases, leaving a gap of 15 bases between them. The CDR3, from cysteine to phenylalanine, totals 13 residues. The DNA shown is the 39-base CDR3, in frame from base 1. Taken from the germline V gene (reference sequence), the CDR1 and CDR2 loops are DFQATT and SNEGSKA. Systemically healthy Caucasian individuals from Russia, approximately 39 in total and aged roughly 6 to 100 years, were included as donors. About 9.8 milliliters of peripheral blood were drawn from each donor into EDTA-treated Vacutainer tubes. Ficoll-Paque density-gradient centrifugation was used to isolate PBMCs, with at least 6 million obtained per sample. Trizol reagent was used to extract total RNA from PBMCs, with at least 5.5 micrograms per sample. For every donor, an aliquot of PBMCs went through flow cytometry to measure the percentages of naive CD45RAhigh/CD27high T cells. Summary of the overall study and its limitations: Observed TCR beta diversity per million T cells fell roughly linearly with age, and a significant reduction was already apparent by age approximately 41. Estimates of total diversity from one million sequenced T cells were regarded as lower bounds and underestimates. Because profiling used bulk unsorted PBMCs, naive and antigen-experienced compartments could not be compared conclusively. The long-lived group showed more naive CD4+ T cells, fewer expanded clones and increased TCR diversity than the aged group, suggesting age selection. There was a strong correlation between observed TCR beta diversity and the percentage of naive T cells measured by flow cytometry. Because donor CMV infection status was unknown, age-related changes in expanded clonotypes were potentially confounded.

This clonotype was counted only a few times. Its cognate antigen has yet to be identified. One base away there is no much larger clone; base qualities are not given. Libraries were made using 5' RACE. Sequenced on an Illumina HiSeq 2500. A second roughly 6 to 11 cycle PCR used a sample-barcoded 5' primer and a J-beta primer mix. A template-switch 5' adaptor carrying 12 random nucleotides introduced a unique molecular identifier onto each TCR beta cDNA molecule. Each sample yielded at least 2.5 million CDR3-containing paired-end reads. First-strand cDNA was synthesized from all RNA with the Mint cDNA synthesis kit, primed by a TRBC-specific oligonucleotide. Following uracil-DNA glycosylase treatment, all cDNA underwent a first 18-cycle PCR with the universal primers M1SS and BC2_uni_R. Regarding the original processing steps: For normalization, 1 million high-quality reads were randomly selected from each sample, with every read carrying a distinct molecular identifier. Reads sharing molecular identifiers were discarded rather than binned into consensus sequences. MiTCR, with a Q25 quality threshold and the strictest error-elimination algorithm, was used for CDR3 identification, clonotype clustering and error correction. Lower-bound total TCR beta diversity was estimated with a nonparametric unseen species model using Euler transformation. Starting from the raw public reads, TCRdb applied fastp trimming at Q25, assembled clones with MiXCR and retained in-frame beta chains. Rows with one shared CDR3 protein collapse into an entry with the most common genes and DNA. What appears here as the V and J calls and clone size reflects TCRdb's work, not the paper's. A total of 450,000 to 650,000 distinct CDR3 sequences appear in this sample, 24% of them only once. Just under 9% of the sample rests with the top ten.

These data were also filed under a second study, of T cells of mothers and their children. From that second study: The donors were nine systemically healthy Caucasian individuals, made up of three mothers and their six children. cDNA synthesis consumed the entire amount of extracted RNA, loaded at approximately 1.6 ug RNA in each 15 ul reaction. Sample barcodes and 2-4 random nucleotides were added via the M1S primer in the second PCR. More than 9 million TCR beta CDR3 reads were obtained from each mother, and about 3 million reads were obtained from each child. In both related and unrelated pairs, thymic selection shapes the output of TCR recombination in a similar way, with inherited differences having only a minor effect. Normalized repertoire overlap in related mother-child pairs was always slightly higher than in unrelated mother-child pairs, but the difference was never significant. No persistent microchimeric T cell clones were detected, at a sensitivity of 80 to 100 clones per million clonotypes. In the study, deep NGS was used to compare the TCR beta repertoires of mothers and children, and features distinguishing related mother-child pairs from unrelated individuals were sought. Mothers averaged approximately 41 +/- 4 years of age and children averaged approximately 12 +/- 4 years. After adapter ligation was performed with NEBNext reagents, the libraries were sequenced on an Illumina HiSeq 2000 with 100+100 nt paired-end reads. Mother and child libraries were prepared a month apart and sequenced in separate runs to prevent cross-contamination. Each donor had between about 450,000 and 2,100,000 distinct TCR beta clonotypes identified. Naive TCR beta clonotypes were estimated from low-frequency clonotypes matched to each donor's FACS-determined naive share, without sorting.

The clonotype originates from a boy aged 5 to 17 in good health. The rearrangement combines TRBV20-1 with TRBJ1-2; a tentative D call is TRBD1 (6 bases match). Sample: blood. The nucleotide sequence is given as TGCAGTGCCCATGACAGGCGGTCCTATGGCTACACCTTC. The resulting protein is CSAHDRRSYGYTF.